This is a list of T cell receptor beta chains from one sample in a study of cytomegalovirus exposure and HLA in healthy donors. TCRdb's copy holds only in-frame clones and misses some; the assay was immunoSEQ multiplex PCR. The sample yields nearly 110,000 clones, around 80% seen once. The sequencing sample was made of PBMCs. The origin of the receptors is a man aged 40-49 years in good health and CMV-seronegative. CDR3s include the opening cysteine and the closing phenylalanine or tryptophan. A D gene is named only where the DNA matches it firmly. Size values are once, few and many counts, or a class for expanded clones, and some rows have none.

j_call d_call v_call clone_size cdr3_aa cdr3_nt
TRBJ2-4 TRBD2 TRBV19 . CASSVRTSGGGNIQYF TGTGCCAGTAGTGTCCGGACTAGCGGGGGGGGAAACATTCAGTACTTC
TRBJ2-3 TRBD1 TRBV2 . CASRGGRGPDTQYF TGTGCCAGCCGAGGGGGCAGGGGGCCAGATACGCAGTATTTT
TRBJ2-3 . TRBV7-9 . CASSLAPSTDTQYF TGTGCCAGCAGCTTAGCCCCTAGCACAGATACGCAGTATTTT
TRBJ2-3 TRBD2 TRBV11-3 . CASSLNRVGLAVSTDTQYF TGTGCCAGCAGCTTAAATCGAGTTGGACTAGCGGTCAGCACAGATACGCAGTATTTT
TRBJ2-1 TRBD2 TRBV5-1 . CASSDSGLAGFGNEQFF TGCGCCAGCAGCGACAGTGGACTAGCGGGGTTCGGCAATGAGCAGTTCTTC
TRBJ1-6 TRBD1 TRBV6-1 . CATRGAGTGLSPLHF TGTGCCACCCGAGGAGCCGGGACAGGGCTTTCACCCCTCCACTTT
TRBJ1-1 TRBD1 TRBV27 . CASSFRGQGRGYTEAFF TGTGCCAGCAGTTTTAGAGGACAGGGGAGGGGATACACTGAAGCTTTCTTT
TRBJ1-2 TRBD1 TRBV19 . CASSDPGTVSSGYGYTF TGTGCCAGTAGTGACCCCGGGACAGTCAGCTCGGGCTATGGCTACACCTTC
TRBJ1-2 TRBD1 TRBV5-1 . CASSPDRGNYGYTF TGCGCCAGCAGCCCGGACAGGGGGAACTATGGCTACACCTTC
TRBJ2-7 TRBD1 TRBV28 . CASSSPGQEYEQYF TGTGCCAGCAGCTCCCCGGGACAGGAATACGAGCAGTACTTC
TRBJ1-2 TRBD1 TRBV5-6 . CASSPRDRFNYGYTF TGTGCCAGCAGCCCCCGGGACAGGTTTAACTATGGCTACACCTTC
TRBJ1-1 TRBD1 TRBV27 . CASSLARGTEAFF TGTGCCAGCAGTCTGGCCAGGGGGACTGAAGCTTTCTTT
TRBJ1-6 . TRBV12-2 . CASRLEGSQGPRPPLHF TGTGCAAGTCGCTTAGAGGGGTCCCAGGGCCCTAGGCCACCCCTCCACTTT
TRBJ2-7 . TRBV7-2 . CASSRDKISYEQYF TGTGCCAGCAGCCGGGACAAGATCTCCTACGAGCAGTACTTC
TRBJ2-7 TRBD2 TRBV2 once CASSDSFASGVYEQYF TGTGCCAGCAGTGATAGTTTTGCTAGCGGGGTCTACGAGCAGTACTTC
TRBJ1-2 TRBD1 TRBV5-6 once CASSLGRGTYYGYTF TGTGCCAGCAGCTTGGGCAGGGGGACTTACTATGGCTACACCTTC
TRBJ2-7 . TRBV6-5 . CASSYPFNQAYEQYF TGTGCCAGCAGTTACCCCTTCAACCAGGCCTACGAGCAGTACTTC
TRBJ2-7 . TRBV5-1 . CASSLGLAHYYEQYF TGCGCCAGCAGCTTGGGGCTAGCGCATTACTACGAGCAGTACTTC
TRBJ2-7 TRBD1 TRBV4-2 . CASSRDRGSYEQYF TGTGCCAGCAGCCGGGACAGGGGTTCCTACGAGCAGTACTTC
TRBJ2-3 TRBD1 TRBV25-1 . CASRNTGVSTDTQYF TGTGCCAGCAGGAATACAGGGGTCAGCACAGATACGCAGTATTTT
TRBJ1-2 TRBD1 TRBV6-6 . CASSPPSTGPNYGYTF TGTGCCAGCAGCCCACCTTCGACAGGGCCAAACTATGGCTACACCTTC
TRBJ1-4 TRBD1 TRBV6-1 few CASSGGTGGFEKLFF TGTGCCAGCAGTGGTGGGACAGGGGGCTTTGAAAAACTGTTTTTT
TRBJ2-5 TRBD2 TRBV4-2 . CASSLGLAGGQETQYF TGTGCCAGCAGCTTGGGACTAGCGGGGGGGCAGGAGACCCAGTACTTC
TRBJ1-1 . TRBV28 . CASSFLTAIEAFF TGTGCCAGCAGTTTCCTGACAGCAATTGAAGCTTTCTTT